Here is one T cell receptor (beta chain) with its context. This sample also contains other DNA sequences that code for the same CDR3. Primers: 60 Vbeta forward and 13 Jbeta reverse. The data were produced by immunoSEQ multiplex PCR, yet TCRdb's version contains in-frame clones alone and is incomplete. Here the sample spans approximately 190,000 clones, around 85% being singletons. This specimen comes from a study of cytomegalovirus exposure and HLA in healthy donors. Germline-derived CDR1 and CDR2 are SNHLY and FYNNEI. The CDR3 is 16 amino acids. The sequencing sample was made of PBMCs. The source is a man aged 50 to 59 in good health and CMV-seronegative. V is TRBV2 and J is TRBJ2-5; TRBD2 matches 11 bases. CDR3 sequence: CASGRASGAAGETQYF. CDR3 DNA sequence: TGTGCTAGCGGGAGGGCTAGCGGGGCCGCCGGCGAGACCCAGTACTTC.